One TCR beta chain is described in this entry. This clonotype has ten or more counts. Its recognized antigen is unknown. Per-base quality was not reported, and no clone a single base away is much larger than it. This specimen belongs to a study of blood T cells in healthy people across ages (dated by TCRdb to 2014 to 2015). Turning to the overall study: In model experiments, roughly one uniquely barcoded TCR beta cDNA molecule per two T cells was captured by template switching. Age-related changes in TCR beta repertoire diversity were measured in the study by deep sequencing normalized with unique cDNA molecular identifiers. The donors were split into four age groups: young (average around 15 years), middle-aged (roughly 39), aged (approximately 60) and long-lived (over 80). To avoid experimental bias, donors of different ages were spread randomly across the sequencing lanes. The study analyzed two additional independent replicas of 1 million unique cDNA reads from the same blood draw for two donors, one aged 18 to 30 and one aged 80 or older.

The library came from 5' RACE. Instrument used: Illumina HiSeq 2500. A second about 6 to 11 cycle PCR used a sample-barcoded 5' primer and a J-beta primer mix. A unique molecular identifier was introduced onto each TCR beta cDNA molecule by a template-switch 5' adaptor carrying 12 random nucleotides. Each sample yielded at least 3 million CDR3-containing paired-end reads. All of the RNA was converted into first-strand cDNA using the Mint cDNA synthesis kit, with a TRBC-specific oligonucleotide serving as the primer. Following uracil-DNA glycosylase treatment, all cDNA underwent a first 18-cycle PCR with the universal primers M1SS and BC2_uni_R. The published analysis was carried out like this. For normalization, 1 million high-quality reads were randomly selected from each sample, with every read carrying a distinct molecular identifier. Reads with shared molecular identifiers were discarded instead of being binned into consensus sequences. MiTCR, run with a Q25 quality threshold and the strictest error-elimination algorithm, handled CDR3 identification, clonotype clustering and error correction. Lower-bound total TCR beta diversity was estimated with a nonparametric unseen species model using Euler transformation. In TCRdb, the public reads were trimmed at Q25 with fastp and aligned with MiXCR, with productive beta chains retained. Each entry merges the rows of one CDR3 protein and shows their most common DNA and genes. The V and J calls come from TCRdb's annotation, not from the publication. For this sample the table gives around 500,000 distinct CDR3 sequences, of which 47% were detected only once. Jointly, the top ten make up approximately 25% of the sample.

The roughly 39 donors, aged about 6 to 95 years, were systemically healthy Caucasian individuals from Russia. Around 10 milliliters of peripheral blood were collected from each donor into EDTA-treated Vacutainer tubes. PBMCs were isolated by Ficoll-Paque density-gradient centrifugation, with at least 7 million obtained per sample. Total RNA, at least 6 micrograms per sample, was extracted from PBMCs with Trizol reagent. For every donor, an aliquot of PBMCs went through flow cytometry to measure the percentages of naive CD45RAhigh/CD27high T cells. General conclusions and limits of the study: Estimates of total diversity based on one million sequenced T cells were considered lower bounds and underestimates. Because donor CMV infection status was unknown, age-related changes in expanded clonotypes were potentially confounded. Conclusive comparison of naive and antigen-experienced compartments was prevented by the profiling of bulk unsorted PBMCs. As age increased, observed TCR beta diversity per million T cells dropped in a roughly linear way, and a significant reduction was already evident by age about 36. There was a strong correlation between observed TCR beta diversity and the percentage of naive T cells measured by flow cytometry. Compared with the aged group, more naive CD4+ T cells, fewer expanded clones and increased TCR diversity were shown by the long-lived group, suggesting age selection.

Including the terminal cysteine and phenylalanine, the CDR3 comprises 14 residues. Only CDR3 DNA remains: 42 bases, in frame from the first base. Trimming removed 2 bases from V and 5 bases from J; the gene matches leave 4 bases unexplained. The germline V gene (reference sequence) gives CDR1 as MNHNY and CDR2 as SVGAGI. The specimen sequenced was blood. The TCR comes from a man older than 75 in good health. This receptor chain uses TRBV6-6 and TRBJ2-5, and TRBD1 matches 8 of the central bases. The DNA is as follows: TGTGCCAGCAGTTACGCGACAGGGGTGGAGACCCAGTACTTC. Protein translation: CASSYATGVETQYF.